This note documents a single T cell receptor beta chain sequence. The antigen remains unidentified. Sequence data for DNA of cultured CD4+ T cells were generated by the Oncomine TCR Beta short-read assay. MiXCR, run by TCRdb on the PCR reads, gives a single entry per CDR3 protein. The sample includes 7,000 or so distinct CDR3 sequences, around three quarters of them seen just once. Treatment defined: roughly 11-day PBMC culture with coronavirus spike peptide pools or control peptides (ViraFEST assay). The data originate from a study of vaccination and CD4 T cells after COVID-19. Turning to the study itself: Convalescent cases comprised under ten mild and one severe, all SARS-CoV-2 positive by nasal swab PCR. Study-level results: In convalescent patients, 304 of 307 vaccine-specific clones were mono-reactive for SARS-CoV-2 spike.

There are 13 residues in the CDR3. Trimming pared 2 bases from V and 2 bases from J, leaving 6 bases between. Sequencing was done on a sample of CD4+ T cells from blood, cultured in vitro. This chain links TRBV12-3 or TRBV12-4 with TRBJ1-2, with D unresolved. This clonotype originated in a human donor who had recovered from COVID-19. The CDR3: CASSLPHNYGYTF. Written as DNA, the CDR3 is TGTGCCAGCAGTTTACCACACAACTATGGCTACACCTTC.